This is a list of T cell receptor beta chains from one sample in a study of a mutant IDH1 vaccine in newly diagnosed glioma. No antigens are known for them. Generated by immunoSEQ multiplex PCR, the TCRdb table keeps only in-frame clones and is missing some. The sample yields 40,000 to 50,000 clones, roughly 80% seen once. Material: PBMCs, obtained from a glioma patient whose treatment included an IDH1 peptide vaccine. These receptors were taken from a man between 50 and 59 years old with glioma. Both conserved end residues are part of each CDR3. The D gene is left open where the match is weak. Clone size is shown for a subset of rows, as once, few, many or a class of expanded clone.

V	size	J	D	CDR3	DNA
TRBV30	-	TRBJ1-5	-	CAWSRQNQPQHF	TGTGCCTGGAGTCGACAAAATCAGCCCCAGCATTTT
TRBV7-8	-	TRBJ2-7	-	CASSPQAGEIYEQYF	TGTGCCAGCAGCCCGCAAGCAGGGGAGATCTACGAGCAGTACTTC
TRBV5-6	-	TRBJ1-1	-	CASSFSNTEAFF	TGTGCCAGCAGCTTCAGTAACACTGAAGCTTTCTTT
TRBV4-1	medium-sized	TRBJ1-5	-	CASSQELRVRNNQPQHF	TGCGCCAGCAGCCAAGAACTTAGGGTTCGTAACAATCAGCCCCAGCATTTT
TRBV10-3	-	TRBJ2-2	TRBD1	CAISNPGQGNTGELFF	TGTGCCATCAGTAATCCGGGACAGGGGAACACCGGGGAGCTGTTTTTT
TRBV30	-	TRBJ2-6	-	CATNWDSGANVLTF	TGTGCTACCAATTGGGACTCTGGGGCCAACGTCCTGACTTTC
TRBV6-6	-	TRBJ2-6	-	CASSYPRAQANVLTF	TGTGCCAGCAGTTACCCGAGGGCCCAGGCCAACGTCCTGACTTTC
TRBV5-6	-	TRBJ2-5	TRBD2	CASKGGGAQETQYF	TGTGCCAGCAAGGGCGGGGGGGCCCAAGAGACCCAGTACTTC
TRBV15	-	TRBJ1-5	TRBD1	CATREGANQPQHF	TGTGCCACCAGGGAGGGGGCCAATCAGCCCCAGCATTTT
TRBV5-4	-	TRBJ2-6	-	CASRTGGLISGANVLTF	TGTGCCAGCCGTACTGGGGGACTTATCTCTGGGGCCAACGTCCTGACTTTC
TRBV30	-	TRBJ2-4	-	CAWSGRGAIQYF	TGTGCCTGGAGCGGTCGTGGGGCCATTCAGTACTTC
TRBV5-4	-	TRBJ2-7	TRBD2	CASSWTSGGYEQYF	TGTGCCAGCAGCTGGACTAGCGGGGGCTACGAGCAGTACTTC
TRBV5-6	-	TRBJ1-2	-	CASSFGTGQKDYGYTF	TGTGCCAGCAGCTTCGGAACAGGGCAGAAGGACTATGGCTACACCTTC
TRBV5-1	-	TRBJ1-3	TRBD1	CASSLLSSGQYSGNTIYF	TGCGCCAGCAGCTTATTATCGTCGGGACAGTACTCTGGAAACACCATATATTTT
TRBV30	few	TRBJ1-1	TRBD1	CAWTLPGQNEAFF	TGTGCCTGGACCCTCCCGGGACAGAATGAAGCTTTCTTT
TRBV18	medium-sized	TRBJ2-1	TRBD2	CASSPGGTSGLYNEQFF	TGTGCCAGCTCACCAGGAGGGACTAGCGGATTATACAATGAGCAGTTCTTC
TRBV19	once	TRBJ2-7	-	CASSRAQNSYEQYF	TGTGCCAGTAGTCGGGCGCAGAACTCCTACGAGCAGTACTTC
TRBV10-3	-	TRBJ2-7	TRBD1	CATSDRGPYEQYF	TGTGCCACTTCGGACAGGGGGCCCTACGAGCAGTACTTC
TRBV27	-	TRBJ1-1	TRBD1	CASSPGTGGYTEAFF	TGTGCCAGCAGTCCCGGGACAGGGGGCTACACTGAAGCTTTCTTT
TRBV7-3	-	TRBJ2-7	-	CASRGGRTYEQYF	TGTGCCAGCAGGGGGGGGCGGACGTACGAGCAGTACTTC
TRBV7-2	-	TRBJ1-5	-	CASSLGLNQPQHF	TGTGCCAGCAGCTTAGGGTTGAATCAGCCCCAGCATTTT
TRBV7-9	-	TRBJ2-3	-	CASSFDGFGTDTQYF	TGTGCCAGCAGCTTCGACGGGTTTGGCACAGATACGCAGTATTTT
TRBV18	once	TRBJ1-3	TRBD1	CASSSGQGVAGNTIYF	TGTGCCAGCTCATCAGGACAGGGAGTTGCTGGAAACACCATATATTTT
TRBV5-4	-	TRBJ1-2	-	CASSLAGGSGYTF	TGTGCCAGCAGCTTGGCCGGGGGTAGTGGCTACACCTTC
TRBV18	-	TRBJ2-7	-	CASSPGPAGEQYF	TGTGCCAGCTCACCTGGGCCGGCGGGGGAGCAGTACTTC
TRBV7-8	-	TRBJ2-7	-	CASSLRDSYEQYF	TGTGCCAGCAGCTTAAGGGATTCCTACGAGCAGTACTTC
TRBV30	-	TRBJ1-1	TRBD1	CAWSPGQGVTEAFF	TGTGCCTGGAGCCCGGGACAGGGGGTAACTGAAGCTTTCTTT
TRBV7-9	-	TRBJ2-7	-	CASSFGGTRDEQYF	TGTGCCAGCAGCTTTGGGGGCACGCGGGACGAGCAGTACTTC
TRBV10-3	few	TRBJ2-7	-	CAISEEDSYEQYF	TGTGCCATCAGTGAGGAGGACTCATACGAGCAGTACTTC
TRBV15	-	TRBJ2-1	-	CATSTGRNEQFF	TGTGCCACCAGCACCGGACGAAATGAGCAGTTCTTC
TRBV5-6	-	TRBJ2-3	TRBD1	CASSGQGDTQYF	TGTGCCAGCAGCGGACAGGGCGATACGCAGTATTTT
TRBV7-2	-	TRBJ2-2	-	CASSRTSGETGELFF	TGTGCCAGCAGTCGGACATCCGGTGAAACCGGGGAGCTGTTTTTT
TRBV10-1	once	TRBJ1-1	-	CASYLRDTMGTEAFF	TGCGCCAGCTACCTCCGGGACACCATGGGGACTGAAGCTTTCTTT
TRBV9	-	TRBJ2-5	-	CASSVNQNQETQYF	TGTGCCAGCAGCGTGAACCAAAACCAAGAGACCCAGTACTTC
TRBV27	-	TRBJ2-7	TRBD2	CASSPPGLAGAYEQYF	TGTGCCAGCAGTCCACCGGGACTAGCGGGGGCCTACGAGCAGTACTTC
TRBV14	-	TRBJ2-1	-	CASSLLTEQFF	TGTGCCAGCAGCCTATTAACTGAGCAGTTCTTC